These 22 T cell receptor beta chains came from one sample sequenced in a study of CD8+ T cells in alopecia areata. Treatment denoted: oral pan-JAK inhibitor, 5-10 mg twice daily. RNA was isolated and reverse transcribed to cDNA, the sequencing template. Libraries were prepared by immunoSEQ multiplex PCR; TCRdb keeps only in-frame clonotypes and omits some of them. The data hold 150,000 or so clones, with 86% observed a single time. The input for sequencing was CD8+ T cells sorted from blood, taken at week 4, from a patient treated with tofacitinib. These receptors all come from a human donor with alopecia areata.

In the case of this clone: Distinct nucleotide sequences in the sample also encode this CDR3. The rearrangement uses TRBV19 and TRBJ2-1; tentatively, D is TRBD1 or TRBD2 (6 bases each). The CDR3 consists of 14 residues. From germline, CDR1 is LNHDA and CDR2 SQIVND (reference sequence). Trimming took 5 bases from V and 4 from J, leaving 12 bases between them. The CDR3 region is CASSLGGDYNEQFF. The CDR3 coding sequence is TGTGCCAGTAGTTTGGGGGGCGATTACAATGAGCAGTTCTTC.

The chain joins TRBV5-6 to TRBJ2-3; 9 bases map to TRBD2. The CDR3 extends over 15 amino acids. Trimming removed 3 bases from V and 4 bases from J; junction bases left unmatched: 6. Germline assignment: CDR1 SGHDT and CDR2 YYEEEE. CDR3 DNA: TGTGCCAGCAGCTCTATTAGCGGGGGCCCAGATACGCAGTATTTT. It encodes CASSSISGGPDTQYF. Using reference TRBV5-6 and TRBJ2-3 for the parts outside the CDR3, the full variable domain is DAGVTQSPTHLIKTRGQQVTLRCSPKSGHDTVSWYQQALGQGPQFIFQYYEEEERQRGNFPDRFSGHQFPNYSSELNVNALLLGDSALYLCASSSISGGPDTQYFGPGTRLTVL.

The chain employs TRBV11-2 and TRBJ1-1; 10 bases agree with TRBD1. V gave up 3 bases and J gave up 4 bases; unmatched junction bases: 2. CDR1 and CDR2 (germline): SGHAT, FQNNGV. The length of the CDR3 is 14 residues. CDR3: CASSLGQGPTEAFF. In DNA, the CDR3 is TGTGCCAGCAGCTTGGGACAGGGGCCCACTGAAGCTTTCTTT.

V usage is TRBV29-1 and J usage is TRBJ2-7; TRBD1 agrees at 7 bases. This CDR3 spans 15 amino acids. Germline V gives CDR1 SQVTM, CDR2 ANQGSEA. J was trimmed by 2 bases and V by 0 bases; bases with no gene match: 7. The CDR3 spells CSVEEDRALPYEQYF. CDR3 nucleotide sequence: TGCAGCGTTGAAGAAGACAGGGCTCTCCCCTACGAGCAGTACTTC.

V usage is TRBV6-5 and J usage is TRBJ1-6; D perhaps matches TRBD1 (5 bases). The ends were cut back, 2 bases at V and 1 base at J, with 9 bases in the middle. The CDR3 totals 16 residues. CDR1 and CDR2 from the germline V gene are MNHEY and SVGAGI. The CDR3, as DNA: TGTGCCAGCAGTTACACCTGGGGGTCCTATAATTCACCCCTCCACTTT. Translation: CASSYTWGSYNSPLHF.

The genes are TRBV7-6 and TRBJ2-7; D is perhaps TRBD2 (6 bases). The CDR3 has 15 residues. In germline, CDR1 is SGHVS, CDR2 FNYEAQ. The V gene lost 2 bases and the J gene lost 0 bases, with 11 bases spanning the gap. The CDR3 nucleotides are TGTGCCAGCAGCTTATCGGCGGGGAGCTCCTACGAGCAGTACTTC. Translating it yields CASSLSAGSSYEQYF.

The J gene is TRBJ2-1, the V gene TRBV7-9; TRBD1 agrees at 7 bases. Germline assignment: CDR1 SEHNR and CDR2 FQNEAQ (reference sequence). The CDR3 covers 13 residues. J was trimmed by 8 bases and V by 6 bases; bases with no gene match: 7. CDR3 sequence: CASRRQGIDEQFF. Written as DNA, the CDR3 is TGTGCCAGCAGAAGACAGGGAATTGATGAGCAGTTCTTC.

Concerning this clone itself: The same CDR3 also results from other DNA sequences found in this sample. This chain uses TRBV5-6 with TRBJ2-7, with D tentatively TRBD1 (5 bases). Deletions cut 0 bases from V and 1 base from J, with 5 bases between. Germline V CDR1 and CDR2: SGHDT, YYEEEE. The CDR3 runs to 13 residues. CDR3 region: CASSLGQSYEQYF. CDR3 DNA: TGTGCCAGCAGCTTGGGACAGTCCTACGAGCAGTACTTC.

V gene TRBV30 combines with J gene TRBJ2-4, with D maybe TRBD2 (5 bases). Trimming pared 4 bases from V and 7 bases from J, leaving 14 bases between. Germline CDR1 and CDR2: GTSNPN and SVGIG (reference sequence). This CDR3 is 13 amino acids long. The CDR3 coding sequence is TGTGCCTGGACGGAGGAGAGTTTTAACATTCAGTACTTC. This gives the protein CAWTEESFNIQYF.

This sequence joins TRBV6-5 and TRBJ2-3; D not resolved. CDR1 MNHEY and CDR2 SVGAGI come from the germline V gene. The CDR3 runs 16 residues. Trimming took 4 bases from V and 2 from J, leaving 16 bases between them. The CDR3 reads CASSSSDSDPTDTQYF. DNA for the CDR3: TGTGCCAGCAGTTCCTCCGACTCCGACCCCACAGATACGCAGTATTTT.

This clone was observed once. The gene calls are TRBV11-2 and TRBJ2-7, with D tentatively TRBD1 or TRBD2 (5 bases each). V lost 2 bases to trimming and J lost 6 bases, with 14 bases between them. Germline V CDR1 and CDR2: SGHAT, FQNNGV. The CDR3 covers 14 residues. The CDR3 DNA reads TGTGCCAGCAGCTTACCGGGGACCTTCGCCGAGCAGTACTTC. Protein: CASSLPGTFAEQYF.

A remark on this clone: An end of the junction does not agree with germline; a read error may underlie this. The chain employs TRBV29-1 and TRBJ2-1, with unresolved D. The germline V gene encodes CDR1 SQVTM and CDR2 ANQGSEA. CDR3 length: 11 residues. This chain's CDR3 is CSVEGPLESVF. The CDR3 DNA reads TGCAGCGTTGAAGGCCCCCTTGAATCGGTCTTC.

The chain joins TRBV7-9 to TRBJ1-1; no definite D call. CDR1 is SEHNR, CDR2 FQNEAQ, per germline (reference sequence). Trimming took 1 base from V and 5 from J, leaving 11 bases between them. CDR3 size: 14 residues. The CDR3 loop is CASSLVYGTTEAFF. For the CDR3, the DNA is TGTGCCAGCAGCTTAGTTTATGGAACGACTGAAGCTTTCTTT. Variable domain in full (rest from reference TRBV7-9 and TRBJ1-1): DTGVSQNPRHKITKRGQNVTFRCDPISEHNRLYWYRQTLGQGPEFLTYFQNEAQLEKSRLLSDRFSAERPKGSFSTLEIQRTEQGDSAMYLCASSLVYGTTEAFFGQGTRLTVV.

This chain joins TRBV4-1 and TRBJ1-2; weak D call: TRBD1 (6 bases). Between the trimmed V and J ends, which lost 1 base and 3 bases, there was a span of 9 bases. This CDR3 has 14 amino acids. Germline V gene lookup returns CDR1 MGHRA and CDR2 YSYEKL. Here the CDR3 DNA reads TGCGCCAGCAGCCAAGTCGGGGGCGACTATGGCTACACCTTC. Translating it yields CASSQVGGDYGYTF.

The gene calls are TRBV29-1 and TRBJ2-7; 7 positions agree with TRBD1. The V gene end was trimmed by 6 bases and the J gene end by 3 bases; junction bases not matched to a gene: 14. Germline-derived CDR1 and CDR2 are SQVTM and ANQGSEA. This CDR3 has 15 residues. The CDR3 spells CSVVGTVEIHYEQYF. CDR3 DNA: TGCAGCGTCGTCGGGACAGTTGAAATTCACTACGAGCAGTACTTC.

This clone has only a few counts. This chain joins TRBV29-1 and TRBJ1-1; perhaps TRBD1 as D (6 bases). With 6 bases removed from V and 0 bases from J, the gap between germline ends came to 17 bases. This CDR3 region has 15 residues. Germline-derived CDR1 and CDR2 are SQVTM and ANQGSEA. The chain's CDR3 is CSVAAQGPMNTEAFF. The CDR3 nucleotides read TGCAGCGTCGCGGCACAGGGTCCCATGAACACTGAAGCTTTCTTT.

CDR3 DNA sequence: TGCGCCAGCAGCCAAGGGCAGAATAGCAATCAGCCCCAGCATTTT. Protein product: CASSQGQNSNQPQHF. The chain has TRBV4-1 and TRBJ1-5; D call uncertain. The CDR3 runs to 15 residues. The germline V gene encodes CDR1 MGHRA and CDR2 YSYEKL. Trimming cost V 1 base and J 0 bases, with 7 bases left between them.

The chain is built from TRBV5-4 and TRBJ2-7, with D unclear. Germline CDR1 reads SGHNT; CDR2 reads YYREEE (reference sequence). This CDR3 is 14 amino acids long. V was clipped by 1 base and J by 6 bases, with 14 bases between them. As DNA, the CDR3 is TGTGCCAGCAGCTTGTCGTCATTGGGTACCGAGCAGTACTTC. Protein: CASSLSSLGTEQYF.

This sequence joins TRBV11-2 and TRBJ2-7; maybe TRBD2 (6 bases). The V end was cut by 5 bases, the J end by 0 bases, with 20 bases between. The CDR3 loop spans 17 amino acids. Looked up from germline, CDR1 is SGHAT and CDR2 is FQNNGV. The CDR3, as DNA: TGTGCCAGCAGCACCGACGGGTTCGGGGGAAGCTCCTACGAGCAGTACTTC. Translation gives CASSTDGFGGSSYEQYF.

The V gene is TRBV11-1, the J gene TRBJ2-5, with 7 bases lining up with TRBD2. V dropped 1 base and J dropped 4; count of bases not matched to a gene: 3. Germline V lookup: CDR1 SGHAT, CDR2 FQDESV (reference sequence). The CDR3 covers 14 residues. The chain's CDR3 is CASSLGEGRETQYF. CDR3 sequence (DNA): TGTGCCAGCAGCTTAGGGGAGGGACGAGAGACCCAGTACTTC.

The CDR3: CASSLGAALNTEAFF. The CDR3 nucleotides are TGTGCCAGCAGCTTGGGGGCCGCCTTGAACACTGAAGCTTTCTTT. This rearrangement joins TRBV7-2 to TRBJ1-1; D may be TRBD1 (6 bases). The CDR3 contains 15 residues. CDR1 is SGHTA, CDR2 FQGNSA, per germline. V dropped 3 bases and J dropped 0 bases, with 11 bases sitting between them.

The rearrangement uses TRBV19 and TRBJ2-7; the match to TRBD1 covers 8 bases. The germline V gene encodes CDR1 LNHDA and CDR2 SQIVND (reference sequence). There are 14 residues in the CDR3. Losses at the gene ends were 7 bases for V and 2 bases for J; bases not matched to a gene: 7. CDR3 DNA: TGTGCCAGTAACTACGGACAGGGACCCTACGAGCAGTACTTC. It translates to CASNYGQGPYEQYF.